The rows below give T cell receptor beta chains drawn from one sample of a study of shared clonotypes between healthy human individuals. Assay: immunoSEQ multiplex PCR; the TCRdb copy retains only in-frame clones and omits some. The data contain a few million clones, around 93% of them singletons. The sequencing sample was made of naive CD8+ T cells from PBMCs. The receptor source for this set is a man between 18 and 35 years old in good health. Some clones in this sample may be carry-over from other donors' samples. The CDR3 runs from the conserved cysteine through the conserved F or W. D genes are given only for firm matches. Some rows mark clone size as missing; the rest say once, few, many or name a class of expanded clone.

abundance: .; d_gene: .; j_gene: TRBJ2-1; v_gene: TRBV5-1; CDR3nt: TGCGCCAGCAGCAAATTAGCGTCTAGTGGGTTTGATGAGCAGTTCTTC; CDR3aa: CASSKLASSGFDEQFF
abundance: .; d_gene: TRBD1; j_gene: TRBJ2-5; v_gene: TRBV2; CDR3nt: TGTGCCAGCAGTCCCTGGGGACAGGGACAAGAGACCCAGTACTTC; CDR3aa: CASSPWGQGQETQYF
abundance: .; d_gene: .; j_gene: TRBJ2-1; v_gene: TRBV9; CDR3nt: TGTGCCAGCAGCGCCCCTTCAGGCAACAATGAGCAGTTCTTC; CDR3aa: CASSAPSGNNEQFF
abundance: .; d_gene: TRBD2; j_gene: TRBJ2-3; v_gene: TRBV27; CDR3nt: TGTGCCAGCAGCCGCGGGACTAGTGGTTCAGATACGCAGTATTTT; CDR3aa: CASSRGTSGSDTQYF
abundance: .; d_gene: .; j_gene: TRBJ2-3; v_gene: TRBV15; CDR3nt: TGTGCCACCAGCAGAGATCACAGGGCGGGAGATACGCAGTATTTT; CDR3aa: CATSRDHRAGDTQYF
abundance: .; d_gene: .; j_gene: TRBJ2-3; v_gene: TRBV11-2; CDR3nt: TGTGCCAGCAGCTTTTCCTCGGTGAGGACAGACTTCACAGATACGCAGTATTTT; CDR3aa: CASSFSSVRTDFTDTQYF
abundance: .; d_gene: .; j_gene: TRBJ2-3; v_gene: TRBV5-8; CDR3nt: TGTGCCAGCAGCTTCGGAGGGGCCGATACGCAGTATTTT; CDR3aa: CASSFGGADTQYF
abundance: .; d_gene: TRBD2; j_gene: TRBJ2-1; v_gene: TRBV7-2; CDR3nt: TGTGCCAGCAGCCCGGGACTAGCGGGGCCGGAGCAGTTCTTC; CDR3aa: CASSPGLAGPEQFF
abundance: once; d_gene: TRBD2; j_gene: TRBJ2-5; v_gene: TRBV9; CDR3nt: TGTGCCAGCAGCGCCGGCGGGAGGGGGGAGACCCAGTACTTC; CDR3aa: CASSAGGRGETQYF
abundance: .; d_gene: .; j_gene: TRBJ2-5; v_gene: TRBV7-6; CDR3nt: TGTGCCAGCAGCTTAGTCCGAGGGGTACAAGAGACCCAGTACTTC; CDR3aa: CASSLVRGVQETQYF
abundance: .; d_gene: .; j_gene: TRBJ1-6; v_gene: TRBV4-3; CDR3nt: TGCGCCAGCAGCCAAGAGGTATACGGGACACCCAATTCACCCCTCCACTTT; CDR3aa: CASSQEVYGTPNSPLHF
abundance: .; d_gene: .; j_gene: TRBJ1-6; v_gene: TRBV7-9; CDR3nt: TGTGCCAGCAGCTTAGGACCCTGGGGTAATTCACCCCTCCACTTT; CDR3aa: CASSLGPWGNSPLHF
abundance: .; d_gene: TRBD2; j_gene: TRBJ2-7; v_gene: TRBV4-2; CDR3nt: TGTGCCAGCAGCCAGGTACTAGCGGGGGAATACGAGCAGTACTTC; CDR3aa: CASSQVLAGEYEQYF
abundance: .; d_gene: TRBD2; j_gene: TRBJ2-7; v_gene: TRBV13; CDR3nt: TGTGCCAGCAGCTTATATGACGGTCTGACGGGGGGTCAACACGAGCAGTACTTC; CDR3aa: CASSLYDGLTGGQHEQYF
abundance: .; d_gene: .; j_gene: TRBJ2-3; v_gene: TRBV27; CDR3nt: TGTGCCAGCAGTGGGGGCGGGGGTTGGCAGTATTTT; CDR3aa: CASSGGGGWQYF
abundance: .; d_gene: .; j_gene: TRBJ2-1; v_gene: TRBV7-8; CDR3nt: TGTGCCAGCAGCTTGTCCGGGTTTGGTTCCTACAATGAGCAGTTCTTC; CDR3aa: CASSLSGFGSYNEQFF
abundance: once; d_gene: .; j_gene: TRBJ2-1; v_gene: TRBV28; CDR3nt: TGTGCCAGCAGTTTAGTGGGACTTGGAAAGTACAATGAGCAGTTCTTC; CDR3aa: CASSLVGLGKYNEQFF
abundance: .; d_gene: TRBD2; j_gene: TRBJ2-5; v_gene: TRBV7-9; CDR3nt: TGTGCCAGCAGAGGTCTGGCGGGAGTAGAAGAGACCCAGTACTTC; CDR3aa: CASRGLAGVEETQYF
abundance: .; d_gene: .; j_gene: TRBJ1-4; v_gene: TRBV7-2; CDR3nt: TGTGCCAGCAGCTTAGGGGCTGCAACTAATGAAAAACTGTTTTTT; CDR3aa: CASSLGAATNEKLFF
abundance: .; d_gene: TRBD2; j_gene: TRBJ2-7; v_gene: TRBV5-1; CDR3nt: TGCGCCAGCAGCTTGGAGGCTAGCGGGATAGGCGTACACGAGCAGTACTTC; CDR3aa: CASSLEASGIGVHEQYF
abundance: .; d_gene: TRBD2; j_gene: TRBJ2-1; v_gene: TRBV9; CDR3nt: TGTGCCAGCAGCGCCTCCGGGACTAGCGGGAGATCTCTCAATGAGCAGTTCTTC; CDR3aa: CASSASGTSGRSLNEQFF
abundance: .; d_gene: .; j_gene: TRBJ2-5; v_gene: TRBV5-1; CDR3nt: TGCGCCAGCAGCTCGACGGCAAAGACGGGGGAGACCCAGTACTTC; CDR3aa: CASSSTAKTGETQYF
abundance: .; d_gene: .; j_gene: TRBJ2-7; v_gene: TRBV5-8; CDR3nt: TGTGCCAGCAGCTTGGATCAGAACTACGAGCAGTACTTC; CDR3aa: CASSLDQNYEQYF
abundance: .; d_gene: .; j_gene: TRBJ1-1; v_gene: TRBV7-3; CDR3nt: TGTGCCAGCAGCTTAAGTGGGGGGTTGAACACTGAAGCTTTCTTT; CDR3aa: CASSLSGGLNTEAFF
abundance: .; d_gene: .; j_gene: TRBJ1-2; v_gene: TRBV28; CDR3nt: TGTGCCAGCAGTTTATTGGGCAGGGGAGATGGGGGCTACACCTTC; CDR3aa: CASSLLGRGDGGYTF
abundance: .; d_gene: TRBD1; j_gene: TRBJ2-5; v_gene: TRBV10-2; CDR3nt: TGCGCCACCAAGGGACAGGGGAAAGAGACCCAGTACTTC; CDR3aa: CATKGQGKETQYF
abundance: once; d_gene: .; j_gene: TRBJ1-1; v_gene: TRBV7-9; CDR3nt: TGTGCCAGCAGATCTGGGGGACTGAACACTGAAGCTTTCTTT; CDR3aa: CASRSGGLNTEAFF
abundance: .; d_gene: .; j_gene: TRBJ2-4; v_gene: TRBV11-2; CDR3nt: TGTGCCAGCAGCTCCCGGACAGAACTAGCCAAAAACATTCAGTACTTC; CDR3aa: CASSSRTELAKNIQYF
abundance: .; d_gene: .; j_gene: TRBJ2-7; v_gene: TRBV21-1; CDR3nt: TGTGCCACCCTGGTCGTGGGGAAGGGCTACGAGCAGTACTTC; CDR3aa: CATLVVGKGYEQYF
abundance: once; d_gene: .; j_gene: TRBJ1-2; v_gene: TRBV2; CDR3nt: TGTGCCTGGCGCAAGCGCGGTGACAACTATGGCTACACCTTC; CDR3aa: CAWRKRGDNYGYTF
abundance: .; d_gene: TRBD1; j_gene: TRBJ2-5; v_gene: TRBV19; CDR3nt: TGTGCCAGTAGTATAGACGACAGGGGTTTGGAGACCCAGTACTTC; CDR3aa: CASSIDDRGLETQYF
abundance: .; d_gene: .; j_gene: TRBJ1-4; v_gene: TRBV6-1; CDR3nt: TGTGCCAGCAGCTTGCCAGGGTTGTTAGGCGAAAAACTGTTTTTT; CDR3aa: CASSLPGLLGEKLFF
abundance: .; d_gene: .; j_gene: TRBJ2-7; v_gene: TRBV5-6; CDR3nt: TGTGCCAGCAGCTTCGGGGGCAGCCAGGGCGAGCAGTACTTC; CDR3aa: CASSFGGSQGEQYF
abundance: .; d_gene: TRBD1; j_gene: TRBJ1-2; v_gene: TRBV27; CDR3nt: TGTGCCAGCAGTTGGACAGGGGGCACCGGTGAGGGCTACACCTTC; CDR3aa: CASSWTGGTGEGYTF
abundance: .; d_gene: .; j_gene: TRBJ2-7; v_gene: TRBV6-1; CDR3nt: TGTGCCAGCAGTGGATTTGGCGCAAACTACGAGCAGTACTTC; CDR3aa: CASSGFGANYEQYF
abundance: .; d_gene: TRBD2; j_gene: TRBJ2-5; v_gene: TRBV5-4; CDR3nt: TGTGCCAGCAGCTTTCCCGGACTAGCGGGAAAAGAGACCCAGTACTTC; CDR3aa: CASSFPGLAGKETQYF
abundance: .; d_gene: TRBD2; j_gene: TRBJ2-3; v_gene: TRBV9; CDR3nt: TGTGCCAGCAGCAGAGAGGGTAGCGGGGGCACAGATACGCAGTATTTT; CDR3aa: CASSREGSGGTDTQYF
abundance: few; d_gene: TRBD1; j_gene: TRBJ1-1; v_gene: TRBV29-1; CDR3nt: TGCAGCGTCGAGGGGGCAGGTTACGCTTTCTTT; CDR3aa: CSVEGAGYAFF
abundance: .; d_gene: TRBD1; j_gene: TRBJ1-2; v_gene: TRBV19; CDR3nt: TGTGCCAGTAGGAACCCTTTGGCCGGACAGGGAAACTATGGCTACACCTTC; CDR3aa: CASRNPLAGQGNYGYTF
abundance: .; d_gene: TRBD2; j_gene: TRBJ2-1; v_gene: TRBV5-6; CDR3nt: TGTGCCAGCAGCTTGGAGACTAGCGGATACAATGAGCAGTTCTTC; CDR3aa: CASSLETSGYNEQFF
abundance: .; d_gene: .; j_gene: TRBJ1-2; v_gene: TRBV27; CDR3nt: TGTGCCAGCTTCGGAGGAGGGCGTAACTATGGCTACACCTTC; CDR3aa: CASFGGGRNYGYTF
abundance: .; d_gene: TRBD1; j_gene: TRBJ1-1; v_gene: TRBV28; CDR3nt: TGTGCCAGCAGTTTAGACAGGGGGGGTGAAGCTTTCTTT; CDR3aa: CASSLDRGGEAFF
abundance: .; d_gene: .; j_gene: TRBJ2-1; v_gene: TRBV29-1; CDR3nt: TGCAGCGGGGCGGTATGGAACAATGAGCAGTTCTTC; CDR3aa: CSGAVWNNEQFF
abundance: .; d_gene: .; j_gene: TRBJ2-1; v_gene: TRBV6-1; CDR3nt: TGTGCCAGCAGTGACTCGGGATTCGTTTGGGATGAGCAGTTCTTC; CDR3aa: CASSDSGFVWDEQFF
abundance: .; d_gene: TRBD2; j_gene: TRBJ2-2; v_gene: TRBV10-3; CDR3nt: TGTGCCATCAGTGCGCTAGCGGGAGAAGGCCTCGGTACCGGGGAGCTGTTTTTT; CDR3aa: CAISALAGEGLGTGELFF
abundance: .; d_gene: TRBD2; j_gene: TRBJ2-7; v_gene: TRBV5-1; CDR3nt: TGCGCCAGCAGCTTGGCATCTGCGGGGGCCTACGAGCAGTACTTC; CDR3aa: CASSLASAGAYEQYF
abundance: .; d_gene: .; j_gene: TRBJ2-7; v_gene: TRBV5-4; CDR3nt: TGTGCCAGCAGCCAACCGACTGTCTCCTACGAGCAGTACTTC; CDR3aa: CASSQPTVSYEQYF
abundance: .; d_gene: TRBD2; j_gene: TRBJ2-1; v_gene: TRBV7-8; CDR3nt: TGTGCCGGGGGGACTAGCCCTAGCTCCTACAATGAGCAGTTCTTC; CDR3aa: CAGGTSPSSYNEQFF
abundance: .; d_gene: .; j_gene: TRBJ2-7; v_gene: TRBV7-6; CDR3nt: TGTGCCAGCAGCTTGGGGCGCGACTACGAGCAGTACTTC; CDR3aa: CASSLGRDYEQYF
abundance: .; d_gene: .; j_gene: TRBJ1-2; v_gene: TRBV29-1; CDR3nt: TGCAGCGTTGGGTCCGGGGGGGCAGGATTGGGCTACACCTTC; CDR3aa: CSVGSGGAGLGYTF
abundance: once; d_gene: .; j_gene: TRBJ2-1; v_gene: TRBV19; CDR3nt: TGTGCCAGTAGATGGTGGGACGGCCCCCTCAATGAGCAGTTCTTC; CDR3aa: CASRWWDGPLNEQFF
abundance: .; d_gene: .; j_gene: TRBJ2-7; v_gene: TRBV6-1; CDR3nt: TGTGCCAGCAGTGAAGGACTCCTTCAGCGGGCCCCCTACGAGCAGTACTTC; CDR3aa: CASSEGLLQRAPYEQYF
abundance: .; d_gene: .; j_gene: TRBJ1-5; v_gene: TRBV28; CDR3nt: TGTGCCAGCATTCCGGGGGCTTGGAATCAGCCCCAGCATTTT; CDR3aa: CASIPGAWNQPQHF
abundance: .; d_gene: TRBD2; j_gene: TRBJ2-5; v_gene: TRBV5-1; CDR3nt: TGCGCCAGCAGCTTGGTGGCGGGAGGGACACAAGAGACCCAGTACTTC; CDR3aa: CASSLVAGGTQETQYF